Each of the 28 T cell receptor beta chains below was sequenced from the same sample in a study of T cell clusters in autoimmune cytopenias. Multiplex touch-down PCR amplified TRB using TRB-A and TRB-B pools in one tube. From its re-call of the multiplex PCR reads, TCRdb lists each CDR3 protein once, without DNA. The listing contains some 11,000 distinct CDR3 sequences. TRB was amplified from about 250 ng of peripheral blood genomic DNA per sample. The data also belong to a second study, concerning T cell repertoires in aging, cancer and after chemotherapy.

The sample consisted of peripheral blood. These TCRs come from a human donor in good health.

The J gene is TRBJ1-2, the V gene TRBV13; there is no DNA to check the TCRdb D call of TRBD1. The CDR3 spans 16 residues. CDR1 and CDR2 from the germline V gene are PRHDT and FYEKMQ (reference sequence). This CDR3 is CASSLGTGGANYGYTF.

The J gene is TRBJ2-5, the V gene TRBV6-6; TCRdb indicates TRBD2, and absent DNA this call remains unverified. This CDR3 spans 13 amino acids. CDR1 is MNHNY and CDR2 is SVGAGI in the germline V gene (reference sequence). The CDR3: CASSLAGGETQYF.

CDR3 in amino acids: CASIPGGQGRNQPQHF. V is TRBV6-1 and J is TRBJ1-5. The CDR3 runs 16 residues. CDR1 and CDR2 (germline): MNHNS, SASEGT.

V and J are TRBV18 and TRBJ1-1; the TCRdb call, TRBD1, lacks DNA for checking. Germline lookup yields CDR1 KGHSH and CDR2 LQKENI. CDR3 length: 16 amino acids. This CDR3 is CASSAGQGSLNTEAFF.

The V call is TRBV6-5, the J call TRBJ2-1; with no DNA, the TCRdb D assignment of TRBD2 cannot be verified. The germline V gene has CDR1 MNHEY and CDR2 SVGAGI. The CDR3 has 13 amino acids. The CDR3: CASGPSVGDEQFF.

This clonotype is deemed medium-sized (0.01 to 0.1%) by its frequency. The V and J genes are TRBV6-5 and TRBJ1-6. Per the germline V gene, CDR1 is MNHEY and CDR2 is SVGAGI. This CDR3 is built from 15 residues. The CDR3 loop is CASSYGRALGSPLHF.

The chain's CDR3 is CASSAPRGNTGELFF. This chain links TRBV6-2 or TRBV6-3 with TRBJ2-2; TCRdb's D gene call, TRBD1, goes unchecked for lack of DNA. From germline, CDR1 is MNHEY and CDR2 SVGEGT. The length of the CDR3 is 15 residues.

This clonotype is deemed medium-sized by its frequency. The chain couples TRBV19 to TRBJ2-2; TCRdb's D call, TRBD1, is unchecked because there is no DNA. Germline assignment: CDR1 LNHDA and CDR2 SQIVND (reference sequence). The CDR3 spans 16 residues. The CDR3 sequence: CASSIRTGGYTGELFF.

The chain joins TRBV20-1 to TRBJ2-3; TCRdb reports TRBD2, a call that lacks DNA to check it against. This CDR3 spans 12 amino acids. The germline V gene encodes CDR1 DFQATT and CDR2 SNEGSKA (reference sequence). The CDR3 sequence: CSARSGTSWQYF.

The chain recombines TRBV18 with TRBJ1-5; TCRdb's D call of TRBD1 is untestable without DNA. From germline, CDR1 is KGHSH and CDR2 LQKENI. The CDR3 runs to 16 residues. The CDR3 here is CASSPGVAGHNQPQHF.

The J gene is TRBJ1-2, the V gene TRBV19; the D call of TRBD1 rests on TCRdb alone, since no DNA is present to check it. The CDR3 has 16 amino acids. Germline assignment: CDR1 LNHDA and CDR2 SQIVND (reference sequence). The CDR3 region is CASSETGTSGNYGYTF.

This chain joins TRBV5-6 and TRBJ1-3. Germline CDR1 is SGHDT and CDR2 is YYEEEE. The CDR3 is 14 amino acids. CDR3 residues: CASSLRGAGNTIYF.

This chain uses TRBV7-2 with TRBJ2-7; TCRdb proposes TRBD1, but this gene call is untestable without DNA. Germline CDR1 and CDR2: SGHTA and FQGNSA. This CDR3 contains 14 residues. The CDR3 protein is CASSLRGQEGEQYF.

This chain joins TRBV28 and TRBJ2-3; TCRdb's assignment of TRBD2 cannot be checked, as there is no DNA. This CDR3 has 15 residues. Per the germline V gene, CDR1 is MDHEN and CDR2 is SYDVKM. This CDR3 reads CASSWLAGGSDTQYF.

In terms of frequency, this clonotype is medium-sized. The chain links TRBV6-5 to TRBJ1-3; TCRdb's D gene call, TRBD1, goes unchecked for lack of DNA. Germline values: CDR1 MNHEY, CDR2 SVGAGI. The CDR3 loop spans 16 amino acids. CDR3 sequence reads: CASSLLQGTVGNTIYF.

The J gene is TRBJ1-3, the V gene TRBV5-1; TCRdb calls TRBD1, which cannot be checked without DNA. The CDR3 runs to 17 residues. Germline CDR1 reads SGHRS; CDR2 reads YFSETQ. CDR3 residues: CASSLAGDLRRGNTIYF.

The CDR3 region is CSARDSRLQTSEQFF. The chain employs TRBV20-1 and TRBJ2-1; TCRdb returns TRBD1, unconfirmable since there is no DNA. The CDR3 contains 15 residues. From germline, CDR1 is DFQATT and CDR2 SNEGSKA (reference sequence).

This chain links TRBV6-5 with TRBJ1-6. The CDR3 is made up of 14 amino acids. Germline V CDR1 and CDR2: MNHEY, SVGAGI. The CDR3 sequence is CASALRGGNSPLHF.

The chain employs TRBV6-2 or TRBV6-3 and TRBJ2-5; the TCRdb D gene call, TRBD1, has no DNA to confirm it. This CDR3 is 15 amino acids long. The germline V gene encodes CDR1 MNHEY and CDR2 SVGEGT. The CDR3 here is CASSTTGTGAETQYF.

J is TRBJ1-2 and V is TRBV20-1; the TCRdb call, TRBD1, lacks DNA for checking. CDR1 is DFQATT and CDR2 is SNEGSKA in the germline V gene (reference sequence). The CDR3 is 16 residues long. This chain's CDR3 is CSARDNSGQRSYGYTF.

Frequency places this clonotype as medium-sized. The gene calls are TRBV19 and TRBJ2-2. Looked up from germline, CDR1 is LNHDA and CDR2 is SQIVND (reference sequence). CDR3 size: 14 residues. The CDR3 region is CASKWQVHTGELFF. Combining the CDR3 with reference TRBV19 and TRBJ2-2 gives the whole variable domain DGGITQSPKYLFRKEGQNVTLSCEQNLNHDAMYWYRQDPGQGLRLIYYSQIVNDFQKGDIAEGYSVSREKKESFPLTVTSAQKNPTAFYLCASKWQVHTGELFFGEGSRLTVL.

This clonotype is identified as medium-sized from frequency. The V and J genes are TRBV15 and TRBJ1-2. CDR1 and CDR2 (germline): LNHNV, YYDKDF (reference sequence). This CDR3 spans 13 amino acids. CDR3 protein: CATSLGSNYGYTF.

V gene TRBV30 combines with J gene TRBJ2-4; the TCRdb D gene call, TRBD2, has no DNA to confirm it. CDR1 and CDR2 (germline): GTSNPN, SVGIG (reference sequence). The CDR3 has 16 amino acids. CDR3 loop: CAWSPGRGGAKNIQYF. The entire variable domain, with the rest obtained from reference TRBV30 and TRBJ2-4, is as follows: SQTIHQWPATLVQPVGSPLSLECTVEGTSNPNLYWYRQAAGRGLQLLFYSVGIGQISSEVPQNLSASRPQDRQFILSSKKLLLSDSGFYLCAWSPGRGGAKNIQYFGAGTRLSVL.

The rearrangement links TRBV13 to TRBJ2-7; TCRdb's D call, TRBD1, is unchecked because there is no DNA. The CDR3 extends over 15 amino acids. CDR1 is PRHDT, CDR2 FYEKMQ, per germline (reference sequence). The CDR3 reads CASSSGGAGGYEQYF.

The J gene is TRBJ1-2, the V gene TRBV6-2 or TRBV6-3; TCRdb calls TRBD1, which cannot be checked without DNA. The CDR3 consists of 13 residues. CDR1 is MNHEY and CDR2 is SVGEGT in the germline V gene. CDR3 loop: CATTSQGDYGYTF.

Considering frequency, this clonotype is medium-sized. The chain is built from TRBV19 and TRBJ2-6; absent DNA, TCRdb's TRBD1 call cannot be checked. CDR3 length: 16 amino acids. Germline values: CDR1 LNHDA, CDR2 SQIVND (reference sequence). The CDR3 region is CASRALGAGGANVLTF.

V is TRBV4-3 and J is TRBJ2-2. This CDR3 is built from 16 residues. Germline CDR1 is LGHNA and CDR2 is YSLEER. The CDR3 is CASSQERIFNTGELFF.

This clonotype registers medium-sized by frequency. This rearrangement joins TRBV29-1 to TRBJ1-2; TCRdb names TRBD1, which stays unverified in the absence of DNA. CDR3 length equals 14 residues. Looked up from germline, CDR1 is SQVTM and CDR2 is ANQGSEA. The CDR3 spells CSVGARQGNYGYTF.